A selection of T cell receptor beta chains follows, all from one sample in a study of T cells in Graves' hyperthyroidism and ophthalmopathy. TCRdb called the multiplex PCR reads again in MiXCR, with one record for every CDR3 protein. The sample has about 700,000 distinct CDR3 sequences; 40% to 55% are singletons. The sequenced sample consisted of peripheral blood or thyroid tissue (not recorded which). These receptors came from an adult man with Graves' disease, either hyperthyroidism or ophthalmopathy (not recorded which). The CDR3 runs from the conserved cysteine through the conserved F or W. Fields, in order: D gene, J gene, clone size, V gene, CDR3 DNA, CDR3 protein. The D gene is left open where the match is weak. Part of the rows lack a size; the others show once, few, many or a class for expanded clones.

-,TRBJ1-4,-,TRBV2,TGTGCCAGCAGTGCCCGGACAGCAAATAGGGAAAAACTGTTTTTT,CASSARTANREKLFF
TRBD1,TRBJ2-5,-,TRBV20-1,TGCAGTGCTAGACCGGGACAGGCCCAGTACTTC,CSARPGQAQYF
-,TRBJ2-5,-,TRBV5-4,TGTGCCAGCAGCTTAAATCCGGGACGCCAAGAGACCCAGTACTTC,CASSLNPGRQETQYF
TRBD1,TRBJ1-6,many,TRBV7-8,TGTGCCAGCAGCTTAACAGGGGATGGTTCACCCCTCCACTTT,CASSLTGDGSPLHF
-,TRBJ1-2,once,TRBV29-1,TGCAGCGCCTGGACAGCGAACACTGAAGGCTACACCTTC,CSAWTANTEGYTF
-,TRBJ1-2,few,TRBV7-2,TGTGCCAGCAGCTTCAGCCAATCTAACATCTATGGCTACACCTTC,CASSFSQSNIYGYTF
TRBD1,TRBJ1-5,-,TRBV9,TGTGCCAGCAGCGTAGGCGGACAGGGCCAGCCCCAGCATTTT,CASSVGGQGQPQHF
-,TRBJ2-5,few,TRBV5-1,TGCGCCAGCAGCGGAGGGACGAACCAAGAGACCCAGTACTTC,CASSGGTNQETQYF
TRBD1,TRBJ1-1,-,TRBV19,TGTGCCAGTAGCTCTTACAGGGGATCCACTGAAGCTTTCTTT,CASSSYRGSTEAFF
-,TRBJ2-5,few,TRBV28,TGTGCCATTAGCGAGCCCCTACAAGAGACCCAGTACTTC,CAISEPLQETQYF
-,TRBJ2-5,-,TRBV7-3,TGTGCCAGCAGTTTCCCGGGGCGGAGCTCGGGGTCCCAGTACTTC,CASSFPGRSSGSQYF
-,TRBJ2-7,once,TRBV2,TGTGCCAGCAGTGAAGACTTTAGCCAGCCCCAGCAGTACTTC,CASSEDFSQPQQYF
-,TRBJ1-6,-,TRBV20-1,TGCAGTGCTAGAGATCCTACTTCAGGAAGCGGTTCACCCCTCCACTTT,CSARDPTSGSGSPLHF
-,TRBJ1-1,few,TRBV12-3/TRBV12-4,TGTGCCAGCAGTTTAAAAGGAGGCATGAACACTGAAGCTTTCTTT,CASSLKGGMNTEAFF
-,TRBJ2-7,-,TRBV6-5,TGTGCCAGCAGTTCTGGAATCGAGCAGTACTTC,CASSSGIEQYF
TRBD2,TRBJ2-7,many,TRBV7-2,TGTGCCAGCAGCTTACCAACTTTTAGCGGGAGGCAAAACGAGCAGTACTTC,CASSLPTFSGRQNEQYF
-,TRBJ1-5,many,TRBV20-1,TGCAGTGCGAGAAGGGGATCCCAGCCCCAGCATTTT,CSARRGSQPQHF
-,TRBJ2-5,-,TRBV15,TGTGCCACCAGCAGTCCGGACAACCAAGAGACCCAGTACTTC,CATSSPDNQETQYF
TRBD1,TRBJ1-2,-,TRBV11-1,TGTGCCAGCAGACCACCGGGACAGCTCCAGTATGGCTACACCTTC,CASRPPGQLQYGYTF
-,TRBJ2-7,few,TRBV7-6,TGTGCCAGCAGCTTAGAAACCAGGGGGGTTTACGAGCAGTACTTC,CASSLETRGVYEQYF
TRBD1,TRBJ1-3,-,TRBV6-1,TGTGCCAGCCGTCGACAGGGCGACGGCTACACCATATATTTT,CASRRQGDGYTIYF
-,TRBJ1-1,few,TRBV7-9,TGTGCCAGCAGCTTAGCCATGGGCTGGCTCGATTCTGAAGCTTTCTTT,CASSLAMGWLDSEAFF
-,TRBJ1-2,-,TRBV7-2,TGTGCCAGCAGCTTCCGCGGGGCCCTTCTATATGGCTACACCTTC,CASSFRGALLYGYTF
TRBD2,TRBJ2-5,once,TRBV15,TGTGCCACACCGGGACTACGGTATCAAGAGACCCAGTACTTC,CATPGLRYQETQYF
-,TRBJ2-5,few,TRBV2,TGTGCCAGCAGTAGAGGGCCTCTACAAGAGACCCAGTACTTC,CASSRGPLQETQYF
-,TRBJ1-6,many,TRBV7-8,TGTGCCAGCAGCTTAGCAGACCGCTATAATTCACCCCTCCACTTT,CASSLADRYNSPLHF
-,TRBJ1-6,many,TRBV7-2,TGTGCCAGCAGCTCAAACACGGTGGCTTATAATTCACCCCTCCACTTT,CASSSNTVAYNSPLHF
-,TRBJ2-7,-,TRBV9,TGTGCCAGCAGCGTAGGTAGGGGCCGAAACGAGCAGTACTTC,CASSVGRGRNEQYF
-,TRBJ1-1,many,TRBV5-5,TGTGCCAGCAGCTTGGTGTTCGGGCAAACTGAAGCTTTCTTT,CASSLVFGQTEAFF
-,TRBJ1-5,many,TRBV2,TGTGCCAGCAGTGAACTGGAGAATAGCAATCAGCCCCAGCATTTT,CASSELENSNQPQHF
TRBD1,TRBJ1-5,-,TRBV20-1,TGCAGTGCTAGGGCCGGGACAGGGGGCAATCAGCCCCAGCATTTT,CSARAGTGGNQPQHF
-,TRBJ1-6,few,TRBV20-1,TGCAGTGCTATCTCGGTCCATAATTCACCCCTCCACTTT,CSAISVHNSPLHF
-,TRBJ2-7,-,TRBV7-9,TGTGCCAGCAGCGTCAATTGGTTCTCCTACGAGCAGTACTTC,CASSVNWFSYEQYF
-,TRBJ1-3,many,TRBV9,TGTGCCAGCAGCGTATCTCTCGGGGACACCATATATTTT,CASSVSLGDTIYF
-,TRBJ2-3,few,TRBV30,TGTGCCAGCAGTGTAAACCCCACAGATACGCAGTATTTT,CASSVNPTDTQYF
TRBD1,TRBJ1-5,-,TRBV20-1,TGCAGTGCTAGAGTGGCAGGGGGTAATCAGCCCCAGCATTTT,CSARVAGGNQPQHF
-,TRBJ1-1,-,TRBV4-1,TGCGCCAGCAGCCAAGATCGGGGGGGCGAGGCTTTCTTT,CASSQDRGGEAFF
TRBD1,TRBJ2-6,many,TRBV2,TGTGCCAGCAGGGGACAGGGCCGCTCTGGGGCCAACGTCCTGACTTTC,CASRGQGRSGANVLTF
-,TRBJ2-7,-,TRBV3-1,TGTGCCAGCAGCCAAGATCGACAGCAGTACTTC,CASSQDRQQYF
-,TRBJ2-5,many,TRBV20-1,TGCAGTGCTAGAGCAGGGACGGTAGAGACCCAGTACTTC,CSARAGTVETQYF
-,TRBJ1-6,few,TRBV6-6,TGTGCCAGCAGTTACGGCGTAGACTCGAATTCACCCCTCCACTTT,CASSYGVDSNSPLHF
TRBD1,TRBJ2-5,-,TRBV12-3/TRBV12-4,TGTGCCAGCAGTGCGATTTTTATGGACAGGTTCGGGGAGACCCAGTACTTC,CASSAIFMDRFGETQYF
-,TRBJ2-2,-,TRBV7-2,TGTGCCAGCAGCTTGACCCGGGCCCCGAACACCGGGGAGCTGTTTTTT,CASSLTRAPNTGELFF
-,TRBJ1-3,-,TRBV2,TGTGCCAGCAGCGACCGCGGGGGAAACACCATATATTTT,CASSDRGGNTIYF
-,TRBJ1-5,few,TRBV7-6,TGTGCCCTAATGTGGGGCCCCGGTAAGGATCGGCCCCAGCATTTT,CALMWGPGKDRPQHF
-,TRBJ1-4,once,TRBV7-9,TGTGCCAGCAGCCTGGAGGGTAGGCTGTTTTTC,CASSLEGRLFF
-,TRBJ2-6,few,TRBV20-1,TGCAGTGCTAGAGAACAGGGGGGGCCTGGGGCCAACGTCCTGACTTTC,CSAREQGGPGANVLTF
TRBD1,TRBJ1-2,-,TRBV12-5,TGTGCTAGTGGTTTCGACAGGGCCGGTGGCTACACCTTC,CASGFDRAGGYTF
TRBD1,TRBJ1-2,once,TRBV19,TGTGCCAGTAGTACCCGGGACAGTTCTGGCTACACCTTC,CASSTRDSSGYTF
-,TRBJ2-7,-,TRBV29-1,TGCAGCGTTGAGAAGGCAGGGGTTACCTCCTACGAGCAGTACTTC,CSVEKAGVTSYEQYF
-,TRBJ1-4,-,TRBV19,TGTGCCAGTAGTGAAGGGGTTGGACGGAATAATGAAAAACTGTTTTTT,CASSEGVGRNNEKLFF
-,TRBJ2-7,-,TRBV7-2,TGTGCCAGCAGCTTAGGAAGACAGTCCTACGAGCAGTACTTC,CASSLGRQSYEQYF
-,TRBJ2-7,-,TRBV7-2,TGTGCCAGCAGTCCCCGGATGATGGGGTACGAGCAGTACTTC,CASSPRMMGYEQYF
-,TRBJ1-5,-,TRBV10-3,TGTGCCATCAGTGATGGCGGGGGCAGGAGGGAGATCCAGCATTTT,CAISDGGGRREIQHF
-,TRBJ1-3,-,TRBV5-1,TGCGCCAGCAGCGTGGACACCTCCTCTGGAAACACCATATATTTT,CASSVDTSSGNTIYF
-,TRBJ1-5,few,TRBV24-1,TGTGCCACCAGTGATTCTCAGGGGCTGGGTCAGCCCCAGCATTTT,CATSDSQGLGQPQHF
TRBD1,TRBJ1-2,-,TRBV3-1,TGTGCCAGCAGTTCAACAGGGGGCGTTGGCTACACCTTC,CASSSTGGVGYTF